This passage covers 7 T cell receptor beta chains from one sample sequenced in a study of blood T cells in healthy people across ages. The use of a sample-barcoded 5' primer and a J-beta primer mix characterized a second PCR of 7 to 11 cycles. One entry per CDR3 protein results from TCRdb running MiXCR on the 5' RACE reads. The repertoire holds about 650,000 distinct CDR3 sequences, with roughly 32% as singletons. The sample comprised blood. The receptors derive from a woman over 75 in good health.

This clonotype was observed a handful of times. The chain is built from TRBV4-2 and TRBJ1-3; weak D call: TRBD1 (5 bases). This CDR3 is built from 17 residues. Germline V gene data show CDR1 as LGHNA and CDR2 as YNFKEQ. With 0 bases removed from V and 3 bases from J, the gap between germline ends came to 15 bases. The CDR3 DNA follows: TGTGCCAGCAGCCAAGATCCGCAGGGCCCATATGGAAACACCATATATTTT. Translated: CASSQDPQGPYGNTIYF.

V gene TRBV29-1 combines with J gene TRBJ1-1; maybe TRBD1 (5 bases). Germline loops: CDR1 SQVTM, CDR2 ANQGSEA. The CDR3 spans 14 residues. CDR3 nucleotides: TGCCTGATAGGTATGGGGCCCATGAACACTGAAGCTTTCTTT. Its protein product is CLIGMGPMNTEAFF.

This clonotype was observed a handful of times. V is TRBV12-3 or TRBV12-4 and J is TRBJ1-2, with D possibly being TRBD1 (6 bases). Trimming cost V 1 base and J 9 bases, with 15 bases left between them. The CDR3 is 14 amino acids. The CDR3 DNA follows: TGTGCCAGCAGTTTAGGGCCCGGGGGGCCTAGCTACACCTTC. This codes for CASSLGPGGPSYTF.

This clonotype was detected only once. A much larger clone is a single base away; this may be a read error. This is likely a read error, given that the CDR3 carries no conserved phenylalanine or tryptophan at its end. The limits of the CDR3 on the DNA are not certain, so only TCRdb's listed CDR3 is given. The chain uses TRBV21-1 and TRBJ1-2; TRBD1, the table's D call, was not compared with the DNA. TRBV21-1 is tagged as a pseudogene. The length of the CDR3 is 15 amino acids, counting both ends. The CDR3 sequence is CASSKSHRRHYGYTV.

In the case of this clonotype: One junction end disagrees with the germline gene, perhaps due to a read error. CDR3 coding DNA: TGTGCCAGCAGTACAGGGGATCTAGTCAAAAGCATTCAGTACTTC. It yields the protein CASSTGDLVKSIQYF. The J gene is TRBJ2-4, the V gene TRBV6-1, with 7 positions matching TRBD1. The CDR3 totals 15 residues. Per germline, CDR1 MNHNS and CDR2 SASEGT.

This chain links TRBV6-7 with TRBJ1-2, with TRBD1 as a possible D gene (6 bases). TRBV6-7 has ORF status, its function being uncertain. The CDR3 runs to 15 residues. Deletions cut 0 bases from V and 4 bases from J, with 12 bases between. The CDR3 is CASSYSPGVFYGYTF. In DNA, the CDR3 is TGTGCCAGCAGTTACTCGCCAGGGGTTTTCTATGGCTACACCTTC.

This clonotype was detected ten times or more. This rearrangement joins TRBV5-1 to TRBJ2-7, with D possibly matching TRBD2 (5 bases). CDR1 and CDR2 from the germline V gene are SGHRS and YFSETQ. V lost 4 bases to trimming and J lost 2 bases, with 22 bases between them. The CDR3 covers 17 residues. The DNA for the CDR3 is TGCGCCAGCAGCGATTTACTTAGTAGAGGGCGCCCCTACGAGCAGTACTTC. It encodes CASSDLLSRGRPYEQYF.